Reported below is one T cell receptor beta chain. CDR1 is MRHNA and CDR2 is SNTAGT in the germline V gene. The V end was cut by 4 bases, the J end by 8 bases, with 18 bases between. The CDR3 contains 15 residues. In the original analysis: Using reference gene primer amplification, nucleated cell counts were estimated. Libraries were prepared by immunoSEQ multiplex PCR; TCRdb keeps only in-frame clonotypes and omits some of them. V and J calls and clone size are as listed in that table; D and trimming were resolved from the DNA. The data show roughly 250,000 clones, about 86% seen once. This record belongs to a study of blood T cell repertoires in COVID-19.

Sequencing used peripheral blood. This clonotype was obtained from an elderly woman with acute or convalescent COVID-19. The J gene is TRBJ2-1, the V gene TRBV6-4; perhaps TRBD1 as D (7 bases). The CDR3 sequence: CASSGRRGPGYEQFF. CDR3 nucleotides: TGTGCCAGCAGTGGACGGAGGGGGCCGGGCTATGAGCAGTTCTTC.